The 7 T cell receptor beta chains listed next were all sequenced from one sample in a study of blood T cell repertoires in COVID-19. The data were produced by immunoSEQ multiplex PCR, yet TCRdb's version contains in-frame clones alone and is incomplete. The repertoire has a few hundred thousand clones, approximately 88% of them found once; the top ten carry roughly 1.9%. The sample consisted of PBMCs or T cells enriched from blood (not recorded which). Receptors were obtained from a woman aged 40-49 years who had recovered from COVID-19.

This chain connects TRBV11-3 to TRBJ1-2; TRBD1 matches 7 bases. This CDR3 contains 14 residues. Germline values: CDR1 SGHNT, CDR2 YENEEA. The ends lost 1 base at V and 8 bases at J; junction bases unmatched: 7. The CDR3 sequence is CASSLGAGQEGYTF. The CDR3 coding sequence is TGTGCCAGCAGCTTAGGGGCAGGACAGGAAGGCTACACCTTC.

This chain links TRBV18 with TRBJ1-5; 7 nucleotides match TRBD1. Germline V gene data show CDR1 as KGHSH and CDR2 as LQKENI. V dropped 5 bases and J dropped 1; count of bases not matched to a gene: 2. This CDR3 comprises 14 residues. This CDR3 reads CASSRTGSNQPQHF. The DNA of the CDR3 is TGTGCCAGCTCAAGGACAGGAAGCAATCAGCCCCAGCATTTT.

This clone was seen only once. Other DNA sequences in the sample encode the same CDR3. This chain connects TRBV5-1 to TRBJ2-2; TRBD2 is a possible D gene (6 bases). The CDR3 runs 15 residues. CDR1 is SGHRS, CDR2 YFSETQ, per germline. The V gene lost 0 bases and the J gene lost 0 bases, with 6 bases spanning the gap. The CDR3: CASSLGGTNTGELFF. CDR3 DNA: TGCGCCAGCAGCTTGGGCGGGACGAACACCGGGGAGCTGTTTTTT.

This chain joins TRBV27 and TRBJ1-4; unclear D gene. Trimming cost V 3 bases and J 3 bases, with 5 bases left between them. The CDR3 contains 13 residues. Germline V gene lookup returns CDR1 MNHEY and CDR2 SMNVEV (reference sequence). The CDR3: CASSFRANEKLFF. The CDR3 nucleotides read TGTGCCAGCAGTTTCCGGGCTAATGAAAAACTGTTTTTT. The variable domain in full, with the rest retrieved from reference TRBV27 and TRBJ1-4, is EAQVTQNPRYLITVTGKKLTVTCSQNMNHEYMSWYRQDPGLGLRQIYYSMNVEVTDKGDVPEGYKVSRKEKRNFPLILESPSPNQTSLYFCASSFRANEKLFFGSGTQLSVL.

J is TRBJ2-5 and V is TRBV5-1; TRBD1 matches at 9 bases. The CDR3 is made up of 16 amino acids. The germline CDR1 and CDR2 sequences are SGHRS and YFSETQ. V gave up 0 bases and J gave up 2 bases; unmatched junction bases: 5. CDR3 loop: CASSLEGTGYQETQYF. CDR3 DNA sequence: TGCGCCAGCAGCTTGGAGGGGACAGGGTATCAAGAGACCCAGTACTTC.

V and J are TRBV27 and TRBJ2-3; perhaps TRBD1 as D (5 bases). From germline, CDR1 is MNHEY and CDR2 SMNVEV (reference sequence). CDR3 length: 14 amino acids. Deletions cut 4 bases from V and 8 bases from J, with 16 bases between. CDR3 protein: CASSWGREIGTQYF. CDR3 DNA: TGTGCCAGCAGTTGGGGCAGGGAAATAGGTACGCAGTATTTT.

The CDR3 DNA reads as TGTGCCAGCAGCACTGATAGCGGGAGGGCGTTGAATGAGCAGTTCTTC. Translated, it gives CASSTDSGRALNEQFF. V usage is TRBV3-1 (or the pseudogene TRBV3-2) and J usage is TRBJ2-1, with 11 bases aligning to TRBD2. This CDR3 is built from 16 residues. V trimming: 5 bases; J trimming: 7 bases; junction bases outside the gene matches: 10. Per germline, CDR1 LGHDT and CDR2 YNNKEL (reference sequence).